A single sample gave rise to the 10 T cell receptor beta chains below, sequenced in a study of OX40 agonist ivuxolimab in advanced cancers. Sequencing used immunoSEQ multiplex PCR; TCRdb keeps in-frame clones, though not all of them. The data hold 40,000 to 50,000 clones, with roughly nine tenths observed a single time. Sequencing was performed on CD4+ or CD8+ T cells sorted from blood, taken in a trial of the OX40 agonist ivuxolimab. The receptor source for this set is an adult with an advanced solid tumor such as melanoma, head and neck, liver or kidney cancer.

The chain recombines TRBV2 with TRBJ1-3, with TRBD1 identical over 9 bases. The CDR3 has 17 residues. Germline assignment: CDR1 SNHLY and CDR2 FYNNEI. V was clipped by 7 bases and J by 0 bases; unmatched bases: 10. CDR3 DNA sequence: TGTGCCAGCACTGGACAGGGGACACTCAGCTCTGGAAACACCATATATTTT. Translation gives CASTGQGTLSSGNTIYF.

V is TRBV7-9 and J is TRBJ1-3; no reliable D call. Per germline, CDR1 SEHNR and CDR2 FQNEAQ (reference sequence). The CDR3 runs to 16 residues. Trimming left V 4 bases short and J 0 bases short, with 13 bases between. The CDR3 sequence: CASSSLDRDSGNTIYF. CDR3 sequence (DNA): TGTGCCAGCAGCTCATTAGACCGAGACTCTGGAAACACCATATATTTT.

The chain couples TRBV9 to TRBJ1-3; D uncertain. There are 15 residues in the CDR3. The V and J ends lost 1 base and 0 bases respectively, with 8 bases between them. Germline V lookup: CDR1 SGDLS, CDR2 YYNGEE. CDR3 nucleotides: TGTGCCAGCAGCGTATTAGGGATCTCTGGAAACACCATATATTTT. This codes for CASSVLGISGNTIYF.

The genes are TRBV5-5 and TRBJ2-6; TRBD1 might be the D (6 bases). The V and J ends lost 2 bases and 3 bases respectively, with 18 bases between them. This CDR3 has 18 residues. CDR1 SGHKS and CDR2 YYEKEE come from the germline V gene (reference sequence). The CDR3: CASSFGRGLLDGANVLTF. The CDR3, as DNA: TGTGCCAGCAGCTTCGGCAGGGGCCTGCTCGATGGGGCCAACGTCCTGACTTTC.

The gene calls are TRBV7-2 and TRBJ2-7; D gene unclear. The CDR3 totals 14 residues. Germline V CDR1 and CDR2: SGHTA, FQGNSA. Trimming removed 2 bases from V and 2 bases from J, with 10 bases in between. CDR3 DNA: TGTGCCAGCAGCTTATTCTCCGGAACCTACGAGCAGTACTTC. Translated, it gives CASSLFSGTYEQYF.

This chain joins TRBV10-3 and TRBJ2-3, with D perhaps matching TRBD1 or TRBD2 (5 bases each). CDR1 is ENHRY and CDR2 is SYGVKD in the germline V gene. The CDR3 is made up of 16 amino acids. V lost 6 bases, J lost 1 base, and 17 bases lay in between. The CDR3, as DNA: TGTGCCATCAGCCCCGTTGGGGGAGTGGGCACAGATACGCAGTATTTT. Residues: CAISPVGGVGTDTQYF.

This clone was recorded only once. The V gene is TRBV27, the J gene TRBJ2-3, with D tentatively TRBD1 (5 bases). Germline CDR1 is MNHEY and CDR2 is SMNVEV (reference sequence). The CDR3 has 15 residues. V was trimmed by 0 bases and J by 5 bases, leaving 12 bases between them. The CDR3: CASSLSGLVGDTQYF. Written as DNA, the CDR3 is TGTGCCAGCAGTTTATCGGGGCTAGTGGGAGATACGCAGTATTTT.

The gene calls are TRBV9 and TRBJ2-1; D unclear. Germline V gives CDR1 SGDLS, CDR2 YYNGEE. This CDR3 has 18 amino acids. The V gene lost 0 bases and the J gene lost 4 bases, with 20 bases spanning the gap. Here the CDR3 DNA reads TGTGCCAGCAGCGTAGATTTCTTTGTTTCTGAGAAATACAATGAGCAGTTCTTC. Protein product: CASSVDFFVSEKYNEQFF.

This sequence joins TRBV29-1 and TRBJ1-5; no clear D gene. The V gene's germline CDR1 is SQVTM and CDR2 ANQGSEA. CDR3 length equals 13 residues. V dropped 5 bases and J dropped 3 bases, with 11 bases sitting between them. The DNA of the CDR3 is TGCAGCGTTTGCTGTTTTGACAATCAGCCCCAGCATTTT. Translating it yields CSVCCFDNQPQHF.

The rearrangement links TRBV27 to TRBJ2-1; D is perhaps TRBD1 (6 bases). CDR1 MNHEY and CDR2 SMNVEV come from the germline V gene (reference sequence). This CDR3 is built from 15 residues. V lost 5 bases and J lost 8, with 19 bases in between. CDR3 DNA: TGTGCCAGCAGTACCACAGGGTTGGGGGTGTATGAGCAGTTCTTC. Amino acid sequence: CASSTTGLGVYEQFF.